This TCR beta chain appears in the sequencing data of a study of cytomegalovirus exposure and HLA in healthy donors. Study conclusions and caveats: Per a prior analysis, the majority of TCR beta V segments were productive roughly 87% or roughly 30% of the time. It was likely that a cluster of highly shared sequence variants was a sequencing artifact.

On this clone itself: The antigen remains unidentified.

CDR1 is LGHNA and CDR2 is YNFKEQ in the germline V gene. This CDR3 has 16 residues. With 4 bases removed from V and 5 bases from J, the gap between germline ends came to 17 bases. These donors, healthy bone marrow donors, were studied. PCR used 60 Vbeta primers and 13 Jbeta primers. Measured with immunoSEQ multiplex PCR; TCRdb has only the in-frame clones, and not every one. The sample gives about 95,000 clones, over 70% of which show up once; about 7.7% is in the top ten. Specimen: PBMCs. V and J are TRBV4-2 and TRBJ2-2, with D unresolved. The clonotype comes from a man aged 55 to 70 in good health and CMV-seronegative. The CDR3 region is CASSPSTGQRTGELFF. The CDR3 DNA reads TGTGCCAGCAGCCCCTCGACTGGCCAAAGAACCGGGGAGCTGTTTTTT.